A single sample gave rise to the 25 T cell receptor beta chains below, sequenced in a study of cytomegalovirus exposure and HLA in healthy donors. Primers: 60 Vbeta forward and 13 Jbeta reverse. Measured with immunoSEQ multiplex PCR; TCRdb has only the in-frame clones, and not every one. The table has some 180,000 clones, over 60% seen once. Sequenced: PBMCs. These receptors were obtained from a man younger than 35 in good health and CMV-seronegative.

V is TRBV2 and J is TRBJ1-4; 7 nucleotides match TRBD1. The V and J ends lost 6 bases and 3 bases, in that order; junction bases with no gene match: 10. Germline V gene lookup returns CDR1 SNHLY and CDR2 FYNNEI. The CDR3 runs 16 residues. The CDR3 DNA follows: TGTGCCAGCAGAACACAGGGGACGGTGTCTAATGAAAAACTGTTTTTT. This encodes CASRTQGTVSNEKLFF.

This clone has just a few counts. The rearrangement links TRBV7-9 to TRBJ1-2; the D gene is possibly TRBD1 (6 bases). The CDR3 consists of 13 residues. Germline CDR1 reads SEHNR; CDR2 reads FQNEAQ (reference sequence). V was cut by 5 bases and J by 2 bases, with 9 bases left in between. The CDR3 spells CASSPTGNYGYTF. DNA for the CDR3: TGTGCCAGCAGCCCCACAGGGAACTATGGCTACACCTTC.

V gene TRBV29-1 combines with J gene TRBJ1-2; tentatively, D is TRBD1 (6 bases). Germline assignment: CDR1 SQVTM and CDR2 ANQGSEA. The CDR3 totals 13 residues. Trimming removed 6 bases from V and 4 bases from J, with 15 bases in between. The CDR3 loop reads CSVVQGSGYGYTF. CDR3 sequence (DNA): TGCAGCGTCGTTCAGGGGTCCGGCTATGGCTACACCTTC.

The chain links TRBV13 to TRBJ2-5; 13 nucleotides line up with TRBD2. This CDR3 comprises 16 residues. The V gene's germline CDR1 is PRHDT and CDR2 FYEKMQ (reference sequence). V lost 0 bases, J lost 2 bases, and 0 bases stayed unmatched. CDR3 DNA: TGTGCCAGCAGCTTAGGGGGACTAGCGGGGCAAGAGACCCAGTACTTC. Translated: CASSLGGLAGQETQYF.

V gene TRBV28 combines with J gene TRBJ2-3, with 9 positions matching TRBD2. There are 14 residues in the CDR3. V trimming: 6 bases; J trimming: 4 bases; junction bases outside the gene matches: 5. Germline CDR1 MDHEN, CDR2 SYDVKM. CDR3: CASRPSGTADTQYF. CDR3 DNA sequence: TGTGCCAGCAGGCCTAGCGGGACAGCAGATACGCAGTATTTT.

The V call is TRBV2, the J call TRBJ1-6, with a possible D match to TRBD1 (6 bases). Per the germline V gene, CDR1 is SNHLY and CDR2 is FYNNEI. V was cut by 6 bases and J by 0 bases, with 9 bases left in between. The CDR3 is 15 amino acids. For the CDR3, the DNA is TGTGCCAGCAGCACAGGGAGCTCCTATAATTCACCCCTCCACTTT. It specifies CASSTGSSYNSPLHF.

The chain combines TRBV7-9 with TRBJ1-2; tentatively, D is TRBD1 (6 bases). V lost 4 bases, J lost 3 bases, and 12 bases lay in between. Germline assignment: CDR1 SEHNR and CDR2 FQNEAQ (reference sequence). This CDR3 region has 14 residues. DNA for the CDR3: TGTGCCAGCAGCTCGTACAGGGTCTACTATGGCTACACCTTC. Translated: CASSSYRVYYGYTF.

A few counts support this clone. This chain joins TRBV19 and TRBJ2-7; a weak D match, TRBD1 (6 bases). The V gene lost 3 bases and the J gene lost 2 bases, with 17 bases spanning the gap. The CDR3 is made up of 16 amino acids. The V gene's germline CDR1 is LNHDA and CDR2 SQIVND (reference sequence). The CDR3 loop reads CASSILAGGHAYEQYF. The DNA for the CDR3 is TGTGCCAGTAGTATTTTAGCTGGGGGACACGCCTACGAGCAGTACTTC.

CDR3 loop: CASSYGTGGDTQYF. In DNA, the CDR3 is TGTGCCAGCAGTTATGGAACGGGGGGGGATACGCAGTATTTT. The rearrangement links TRBV6-5 to TRBJ2-3, with 8 bases fitting TRBD2. The CDR3 is made up of 14 amino acids. CDR1 and CDR2 from the germline V gene are MNHEY and SVGAGI. Unmatched junction bases numbered 5, after V lost 3 bases and J lost 6 bases.

The chain couples TRBV9 to TRBJ1-1; 8 bases match TRBD1. The ends lost 0 bases at V and 2 bases at J; junction bases unmatched: 9. The CDR3 runs to 17 residues. Germline CDR1 is SGDLS and CDR2 is YYNGEE. The CDR3 DNA reads TGTGCCAGCAGCGTAGTCATTGGGGACAGGCCCAACACTGAAGCTTTCTTT. Residues: CASSVVIGDRPNTEAFF. Using reference TRBV9 and TRBJ1-1 for the parts outside the CDR3, the full variable domain is DSGVTQTPKHLITATGQRVTLRCSPRSGDLSVYWYQQSLDQGLQFLIQYYNGEERAKGNILERFSAQQFPDLHSELNLSSLELGDSALYFCASSVVIGDRPNTEAFFGQGTRLTVV.

The rearrangement links TRBV6-1 to TRBJ1-4, with 8 bases identical to TRBD1. From germline, CDR1 is MNHNS and CDR2 SASEGT. J was trimmed by 8 bases and V by 6 bases; bases with no gene match: 5. This CDR3 region has 13 residues. This chain's CDR3 is CASRDRVGEKLFF. The CDR3 nucleotides are TGTGCCAGCAGGGACAGGGTGGGGGAAAAACTGTTTTTT.

The V call is TRBV7-6, the J call TRBJ1-3; unclear D gene. V lost 2 bases and J lost 0, with 14 bases in between. Germline V gene lookup returns CDR1 SGHVS and CDR2 FNYEAQ. CDR3 length: 17 residues. CDR3 DNA sequence: TGTGCCAGCAGCTTATCGGCGGGCCCTAACTCTGGAAACACCATATATTTT. It translates to CASSLSAGPNSGNTIYF.

CDR3 loop: CASSLRDSLYNEQFF. As DNA, the CDR3 is TGTGCCAGCAGTCTCCGGGACAGTCTTTACAATGAGCAGTTCTTC. V gene TRBV6-5 combines with J gene TRBJ2-1; 7 nucleotides align to TRBD1. The CDR3 has 15 amino acids. Germline loops: CDR1 MNHEY, CDR2 SVGAGI. Trimming at V came to 5 bases and at J to 4 bases, leaving 8 bases not matched to a gene.

This clone was counted at least ten times. The chain couples TRBV19 to TRBJ2-6; no reliable D call. The ends were cut back, 0 bases at V and 1 base at J, with 4 bases in the middle. Germline CDR1 LNHDA, CDR2 SQIVND (reference sequence). The CDR3 covers 15 residues. In nucleotides, the CDR3 is TGTGCCAGTAGTATAGACGGGTCTGGGGCCAACGTCCTGACTTTC. It encodes CASSIDGSGANVLTF. Drawing the rest from reference TRBV19 and TRBJ2-6, the complete variable domain is DGGITQSPKYLFRKEGQNVTLSCEQNLNHDAMYWYRQDPGQGLRLIYYSQIVNDFQKGDIAEGYSVSREKKESFPLTVTSAQKNPTAFYLCASSIDGSGANVLTFGAGSRLTVL.

The chain recombines TRBV29-1 with TRBJ1-1, with 9 bases lining up with TRBD1. The V gene end was trimmed by 7 bases and the J gene end by 7 bases; junction bases not matched to a gene: 7. This CDR3 spans 12 amino acids. Germline CDR1 SQVTM, CDR2 ANQGSEA. CDR3 loop: CSAQDRGGEAFF. CDR3 nucleotide sequence: TGCAGCGCCCAGGACAGGGGAGGTGAAGCTTTCTTT.

CDR3 residues: CASSFSGVEQFF. CDR3 in DNA: TGTGCCAGCAGTTTTAGTGGAGTTGAGCAGTTCTTC. V usage is TRBV7-6 and J usage is TRBJ2-1; the D is unclear. Trimming took 6 bases from V and 9 from J, leaving 12 bases between them. Germline assignment: CDR1 SGHVS and CDR2 FNYEAQ. This CDR3 comprises 12 residues.

The CDR3 DNA reads TGTGCCAGCAGCTGGCGGGACGGCTACAATGAGCAGTTCTTC. This codes for CASSWRDGYNEQFF. The chain is built from TRBV5-6 and TRBJ2-1; D is possibly TRBD2 (6 bases). Per germline, CDR1 SGHDT and CDR2 YYEEEE. V lost 3 bases and J 3 bases, leaving 10 bases between the germline ends. The length of the CDR3 is 14 residues.

The rearrangement uses TRBV2 and TRBJ1-2; D is possibly TRBD1 (5 bases). Germline V gene sequence: CDR1 SNHLY, CDR2 FYNNEI. Trimming took 3 bases from V and 4 from J, leaving 9 bases between them. This CDR3 has 13 residues. The CDR3 DNA sequence: TGTGCCAGCAGTGAGCGGGGGGTCTATGGCTACACCTTC. The encoded protein is CASSERGVYGYTF.

This clone was detected once. The CDR3 DNA follows: TGTGCCAGCAGCCCCCGGGGAGGGAATTCACCCCTCCACTTT. This codes for CASSPRGGNSPLHF. This chain connects TRBV7-8 to TRBJ1-6; no clear D gene. Germline CDR1 and CDR2: SGHVS and FQNEAQ. Deletions cut 5 bases from V and 7 bases from J, with 12 bases between. This CDR3 contains 14 residues.

The chain employs TRBV29-1 and TRBJ2-5, with TRBD1 as a possible D gene (5 bases). V gave up 6 bases and J gave up 7 bases, with 15 bases separating them. The CDR3 loop spans 12 amino acids. Germline values: CDR1 SQVTM, CDR2 ANQGSEA. CDR3 DNA sequence: TGCAGCGTCCCTATAGGGGCCGGGACCCAGTACTTC. Translating it yields CSVPIGAGTQYF.

J is TRBJ2-5 and V is TRBV7-8; no definite D call. The CDR3 runs 13 residues. In germline, CDR1 is SGHVS, CDR2 FQNEAQ. V was shortened by 1 base and J by 1 base, with 4 bases between the two germline ends. The CDR3 DNA reads as TGTGCCAGCAGCTTAGATATCCAAGAGACCCAGTACTTC. Protein product: CASSLDIQETQYF.

This chain joins TRBV5-4 and TRBJ2-3; D is unresolved. From germline, CDR1 is SGHNT and CDR2 YYREEE (reference sequence). This CDR3 is 13 amino acids long. The V and J ends lost 7 bases and 0 bases respectively, with 9 bases between them. The CDR3 DNA reads TGTGCCAGCGCCCAAACTAGCACAGATACGCAGTATTTT. Amino acids: CASAQTSTDTQYF.

This chain joins TRBV7-8 and TRBJ1-2, with 9 bases matching TRBD1. Germline values: CDR1 SGHVS, CDR2 FQNEAQ. J was trimmed by 7 bases and V by 5 bases; bases with no gene match: 11. The CDR3 sequence is 15 residues long. Here the CDR3 DNA reads TGTGCCAGCAGCCCCACCGGGACAGGGCTTTCTGGCTACACCTTC. It codes for CASSPTGTGLSGYTF.

The chain is built from TRBV4-2 and TRBJ1-2, with no clear D. In germline, CDR1 is LGHNA, CDR2 YNFKEQ. The CDR3 extends over 13 amino acids. Trimming cost V 2 bases and J 2 bases, with 6 bases left between them. The CDR3 sequence is CASSQPENYGYTF. The CDR3 DNA follows: TGTGCCAGCAGCCAACCGGAGAACTATGGCTACACCTTC.

The chain has TRBV28 and TRBJ1-1, with D hard to call. Between the trimmed V and J ends, which lost 5 bases and 7 bases, there was a span of 17 bases. There are 14 residues in the CDR3. Germline V gene lookup returns CDR1 MDHEN and CDR2 SYDVKM. The CDR3 here is CASSQPPGNGEAFF. The CDR3 DNA reads TGTGCCAGCAGTCAACCCCCCGGGAACGGTGAAGCTTTCTTT.